This TCR beta chain was profiled in a study of cytomegalovirus exposure and HLA in healthy donors. Whole-study results and caveats: Most likely, a cluster of highly shared sequence variants arose as a sequencing artifact.

Note on this clone: Its specificity is not known. The junction departs from the called germline gene at one end, perhaps through a read error.

Vbeta (60) and Jbeta (13) primers were used in the PCR. Profiled with immunoSEQ multiplex PCR; TCRdb holds only in-frame clones, not every one. Of approximately 140,000 clones listed, roughly 80% are singletons. Sequenced sample: PBMCs. This sequence originates from a man aged 40-55 years in good health and CMV-seropositive.

The CDR3 spells CSSSENWETQYF. The CDR3 nucleotides are TGTTCCAGCAGCGAGAACTGGGAGACCCAGTACTTC. The chain links TRBV7-9 to TRBJ2-5; D gene uncertain. Germline CDR1 is SEHNR and CDR2 is FQNEAQ (reference sequence). CDR3 length equals 12 residues.